These 2 T cell receptor beta chains came from one sample sequenced in a study of CD8+CD57+ T cells in acquired aplastic anemia. Flow cytometry had shown expanded CD8+CD57+ cells in the patients chosen for sequencing. Genomic DNA served as template for TCR beta VDJ and CDR3 profiling. Each CDR3 protein gets one entry after TCRdb re-called the reads with MiXCR. The data show 120,000 or so distinct CDR3 sequences, almost 40% seen once. Sample: sorted CD4+, CD8+, or CD8+CD57+ T cells (not recorded which) from PBMCs. The receptor set was obtained from a human donor with aplastic anemia.

The V and J genes are TRBV10-3 and TRBJ2-7; no reliable D call. The CDR3 consists of 14 residues. Germline V gives CDR1 ENHRY, CDR2 SYGVKD. V dropped 2 bases and J dropped 7 bases, with 15 bases sitting between them. This chain's CDR3 is CAISERPLLGEQYF. The CDR3 DNA sequence: TGTGCCATCAGTGAGAGGCCCCTCCTGGGTGAGCAGTACTTC.

The rearrangement uses TRBV2 and TRBJ2-7; the match to TRBD2 covers 11 bases. Germline-derived CDR1 and CDR2 are SNHLY and FYNNEI. The CDR3 runs 12 residues. The trim removed 6 bases at V and 12 bases at J, leaving 7 bases unmatched. CDR3 amino acids: CASSSNLAGGYF. CDR3 in DNA: TGTGCCAGCAGCTCAAACCTAGCGGGGGGGTACTTC.